This is a list of T cell receptor beta chains from one sample in a study of T cells in localized non-small cell lung cancer. Generated by immunoSEQ multiplex PCR, the TCRdb table keeps only in-frame clones and is missing some. The table shows 20,000 to 30,000 clones, with roughly nine tenths occurring only once. Here the sequenced sample was peripheral blood, taken before any cancer treatment. Receptors originate from an older female donor with stage II squamous cell lung carcinoma. Both conserved end residues are part of each CDR3. Fields, in order: CDR3 protein, CDR3 length, D gene, V gene. D genes are given only for firm matches.

CDR3aa: CASSGQTGANEKLFF; len: 15; d_gene: .; v_gene: TRBV28
CDR3aa: CASRDRGGFTNEKLFF; len: 16; d_gene: TRBD1; v_gene: TRBV27
CDR3aa: CASSEYPQGGGSDTQYF; len: 17; d_gene: TRBD1; v_gene: TRBV6-1
CDR3aa: CASSTGTGVYEQYF; len: 14; d_gene: TRBD1; v_gene: TRBV18
CDR3aa: CASSATDSQPGRGYNEQFF; len: 19; d_gene: TRBD2; v_gene: TRBV7-2
CDR3aa: CASSPGGGEKQYF; len: 13; d_gene: TRBD2; v_gene: TRBV5-6
CDR3aa: CASSPGLAGTYEQYF; len: 15; d_gene: TRBD2; v_gene: TRBV18
CDR3aa: CASSQSSGRGNEQFF; len: 15; d_gene: TRBD2; v_gene: TRBV16
CDR3aa: CASSSRTGRKNIQYF; len: 15; d_gene: .; v_gene: TRBV28
CDR3aa: CASSLGDRNYGYTF; len: 14; d_gene: .; v_gene: TRBV5-4
CDR3aa: CASSSTGYEQYF; len: 12; d_gene: TRBD1; v_gene: TRBV11-2
CDR3aa: CASSLDGNEKLFF; len: 13; d_gene: .; v_gene: TRBV5-1
CDR3aa: CASSTGAGQKYF; len: 12; d_gene: TRBD1; v_gene: TRBV6-5
CDR3aa: CASSRDISNTEAFF; len: 14; d_gene: .; v_gene: TRBV5-1
CDR3aa: CASSQSGPTDTQYF; len: 14; d_gene: .; v_gene: TRBV14
CDR3aa: CASRRGTATGELFF; len: 14; d_gene: .; v_gene: TRBV6-5
CDR3aa: CASSLPNQGLPSSGNTIYF; len: 19; d_gene: .; v_gene: TRBV18
CDR3aa: CASKLAGRDTQYF; len: 13; d_gene: TRBD2; v_gene: TRBV11-1
CDR3aa: CATQRAGEHQPQHF; len: 14; d_gene: .; v_gene: TRBV6-1
CDR3aa: CASSFEGAGGYTF; len: 13; d_gene: TRBD1; v_gene: TRBV7-2
CDR3aa: CASSRNEGTDTQYF; len: 14; d_gene: .; v_gene: TRBV7-9
CDR3aa: CASRTPGGIQETQYF; len: 15; d_gene: TRBD2; v_gene: TRBV6-1
CDR3aa: CASSSIRASGGYEQYF; len: 16; d_gene: TRBD2; v_gene: TRBV11-2
CDR3aa: CASSSHRVGDTEAFF; len: 15; d_gene: .; v_gene: TRBV11-2
CDR3aa: CASSLTAPQETQYF; len: 14; d_gene: .; v_gene: TRBV28
CDR3aa: CASSLGTSGQAMNTEAFF; len: 18; d_gene: TRBD1; v_gene: TRBV5-4
CDR3aa: CASSSNSGNEQFF; len: 13; d_gene: .; v_gene: TRBV6-6
CDR3aa: CASSLRVNYGYTF; len: 13; d_gene: .; v_gene: TRBV27
CDR3aa: CASRPGQGAGGYAF; len: 14; d_gene: TRBD1; v_gene: TRBV28
CDR3aa: CASSFQGSSGNTIYF; len: 15; d_gene: .; v_gene: TRBV11-2
CDR3aa: CASRSPGRVVGNTIYF; len: 16; d_gene: .; v_gene: TRBV7-9
CDR3aa: CASSLSGLPTYGYTF; len: 15; d_gene: .; v_gene: TRBV7-8
CDR3aa: CASSLERGRGSYEQYF; len: 16; d_gene: TRBD2; v_gene: TRBV7-2